The entry below gives a single TCR beta chain sequence along with its context. The sample originates from a study of identical twins. TCRdb analysed the 5' RACE reads with MiXCR anew, one entry per CDR3 protein. The sample consists of roughly 700,000 distinct CDR3 sequences, 8.5% to 9% of them appearing once. The CDR3 is made up of 15 amino acids. Per the germline V gene, CDR1 is SGHVS and CDR2 is FQNEAQ. V was clipped by 1 base and J by 0 bases, with 7 bases between them. The data also belong to a second study, concerning yellow fever vaccine responses in identical twins.

The rearrangement links TRBV7-8 to TRBJ2-1; no clear D. Material for sequencing was PBMCs. The receptor was isolated from a woman in her late teens or twenties in good health. The CDR3 nucleotides read TGTGCCAGCAGCTTAGTGGGAACCTCCTACAATGAGCAGTTCTTC. Protein: CASSLVGTSYNEQFF.